The source of this TCR beta chain is a study of cytomegalovirus exposure and HLA in healthy donors. Trimming stripped 1 base from V and 13 bases from J, with 13 bases between. CDR1 SGHTA and CDR2 FQGNSA come from the germline V gene. The CDR3 covers 12 residues. With 60 Vbeta and 13 Jbeta primers, the PCR was carried out. Repertoires were generated with immunoSEQ multiplex PCR, while TCRdb's copy carries only in-frame clones and drops some. The repertoire includes under 130,000 clones, roughly 70% of them detected once, and about 11% sits in the top ten. The V call is TRBV7-2, the J call TRBJ2-5; no definite D call. The receptor was derived from a man aged 40-55 years in good health and CMV-seropositive. The specimen sequenced was PBMCs. The CDR3 protein is CASSLVAEVVYF. DNA for the CDR3: TGTGCCAGCAGCTTAGTGGCAGAAGTCGTGTACTTC.